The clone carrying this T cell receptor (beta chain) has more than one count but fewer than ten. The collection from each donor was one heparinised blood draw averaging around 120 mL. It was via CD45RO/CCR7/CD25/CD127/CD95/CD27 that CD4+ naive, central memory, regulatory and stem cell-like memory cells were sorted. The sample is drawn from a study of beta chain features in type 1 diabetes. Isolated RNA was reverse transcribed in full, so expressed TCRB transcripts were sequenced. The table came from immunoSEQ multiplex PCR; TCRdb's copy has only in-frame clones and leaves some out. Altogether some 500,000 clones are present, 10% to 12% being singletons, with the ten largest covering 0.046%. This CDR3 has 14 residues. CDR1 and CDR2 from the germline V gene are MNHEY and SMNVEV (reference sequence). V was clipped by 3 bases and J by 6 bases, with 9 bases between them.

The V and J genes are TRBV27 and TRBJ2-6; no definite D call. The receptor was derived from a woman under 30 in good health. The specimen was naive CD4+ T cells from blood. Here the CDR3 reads CASSLSRLANVLTF. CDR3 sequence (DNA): TGTGCCAGCAGTTTGTCCCGATTGGCCAACGTCCTGACTTTC.